One sample yielded the 19 T cell receptor beta chains listed below, sequenced in a study of T-cell reconstitution after alpha-beta-depleted transplantation in children listed by TCRdb under 2016. The library was prepared using PCR. The run used an Illumina HiSeq 2500. To normalize quantification of the TCRbeta repertoire, the TCR libraries were built with molecular barcoding that relied on unique molecular identifiers. TCRdb passed the public sequencing reads through fastp at Q25 and MiXCR, retaining productive beta sequences. Merged by CDR3 protein, the rows form single entries marked with the most common genes and DNA. For this sample there are some 280,000 distinct CDR3 sequences; 9.9% appear just once. Together, the top ten hold around 10% of the sample. The source was PBMCs from the stem cell graft donor, collected from the stem cell graft. All receptors come from a human donor who donated a stem cell graft to a child with SCID.

V usage is TRBV15 and J usage is TRBJ2-3; 7 bases match TRBD2. The CDR3 loop spans 18 amino acids. The V gene's germline CDR1 is LNHNV and CDR2 YYDKDF (reference sequence). The J segment lost 3 bases and the V segment lost 0 bases, leaving 12 bases of the junction unmatched. The CDR3 nucleotides are TGTGCCACCAGCAGAGATCGGGGCAACGGGGGGAGGACAGATACGCAGTATTTT. This sequence encodes CATSRDRGNGGRTDTQYF.

This chain joins TRBV19 and TRBJ2-5; D possibly corresponds to TRBD2 (6 bases). Trimming left V 3 bases short and J 1 base short, with 18 bases between. The CDR3 is made up of 17 amino acids. CDR1 is LNHDA and CDR2 is SQIVND in the germline V gene (reference sequence). CDR3 residues: CASSMVWRGDIQETQYF. CDR3 sequence (DNA): TGTGCCAGTAGTATGGTTTGGCGGGGAGACATCCAAGAGACCCAGTACTTC.

This clonotype occurred a few times. The chain links TRBV5-1 to TRBJ2-1; a weak D match, TRBD1 (5 bases). The germline CDR1 and CDR2 sequences are SGHRS and YFSETQ. This CDR3 is 15 amino acids long. Deletions cut 5 bases from V and 4 bases from J, with 16 bases between. CDR3 loop: CASRLGQPSYNEQFF. CDR3 coding DNA: TGCGCCAGCAGGCTCGGACAACCGTCGTACAATGAGCAGTTCTTC.

This clonotype was counted many times. The chain uses TRBV20-1 and TRBJ2-3; a possible D gene is TRBD2 (6 bases). Germline loops: CDR1 DFQATT, CDR2 SNEGSKA (reference sequence). V lost 3 bases, J lost 2 bases, and 15 bases lay in between. CDR3 length: 15 residues. The CDR3 protein is CSASLRAGTTDTQYF. In DNA, the CDR3 is TGCAGTGCTAGCTTGAGGGCGGGGACCACAGATACGCAGTATTTT.

The gene calls are TRBV5-1 and TRBJ2-5; 11 bases agree with TRBD2. From germline, CDR1 is SGHRS and CDR2 YFSETQ. The CDR3 runs 15 residues. The ends lost 4 bases at V and 4 bases at J; junction bases unmatched: 6. As DNA, the CDR3 is TGCGCCAGCAGCCCACGAGGGACTAGCGGAGAGACCCAGTACTTC. Residues: CASSPRGTSGETQYF.

This clonotype was counted a few times. The genes are TRBV29-1 and TRBJ2-7; D gene ambiguous. CDR1 and CDR2 (germline): SQVTM, ANQGSEA. There are 11 residues in the CDR3. V shed 5 bases and J shed 2 bases, with 7 bases lying between them. The CDR3 bases are TGCAGCGTTCTACAGACCTACGAGCAGTACTTC. This translates into CSVLQTYEQYF.

In DNA form, the CDR3 reads TGTGCCACCAGCAGGGGAAATGAAAAACTGTTTTTT. Protein product: CATSRGNEKLFF. The chain combines TRBV15 with TRBJ1-4, with D hard to call. CDR3 length equals 12 residues. Deletions cut 3 bases from V and 5 bases from J, with 4 bases between. Per germline, CDR1 LNHNV and CDR2 YYDKDF (reference sequence).

This clonotype appeared many times. V is TRBV25-1 and J is TRBJ2-3, with 8 bases fitting TRBD1. Trimming removed 4 bases from V and 4 bases from J; junction bases left unmatched: 13. From germline, CDR1 is MGHDK and CDR2 SYGVNS. The length of the CDR3 is 17 residues. CDR3 in DNA: TGTGCCAGCAGTGGCTCCAAGGCGTCAGGGGGCGCAGATACGCAGTATTTT. Encoded protein: CASSGSKASGGADTQYF. The full variable domain, with the rest looked up from reference TRBV25-1 and TRBJ2-3, is EADIYQTPRYLVIGTGKKITLECSQTMGHDKMYWYQQDPGMELHLIHYSYGVNSTEKGDLSSESTVSRIRTEHFPLTLESARPSHTSQYLCASSGSKASGGADTQYFGPGTRLTVL.

This chain connects TRBV15 to TRBJ2-7; no definite D call. Trimming took 5 bases from V and 3 from J, leaving 14 bases between them. The CDR3 is made up of 14 amino acids. From germline, CDR1 is LNHNV and CDR2 YYDKDF (reference sequence). The CDR3 nucleotides read TGTGCCACCAGCCGCGTAGCTACCGACTACGAGCAGTACTTC. This codes for CATSRVATDYEQYF.

The rearrangement uses TRBV20-1 and TRBJ2-2; D is perhaps TRBD1 or TRBD2 (6 bases each). The ends were cut back, 0 bases at V and 1 base at J, with 12 bases in the middle. Per germline, CDR1 DFQATT and CDR2 SNEGSKA (reference sequence). This CDR3 spans 16 amino acids. Written as DNA, the CDR3 is TGCAGTGCTAGAGATAGGGGGGATGGGAACACCGGGGAGCTGTTTTTT. This encodes CSARDRGDGNTGELFF.

This clonotype was seen only a few times. The rearrangement joins TRBV7-8 to TRBJ1-5; D unresolved. The CDR3 totals 16 residues. Germline CDR1 SGHVS, CDR2 FQNEAQ. Trimming stripped 4 bases from V and 1 base from J, with 14 bases between. This CDR3 reads CASSSNTLDSNQPQHF. CDR3 bases: TGTGCCAGCAGCTCCAATACTTTGGACAGCAATCAGCCCCAGCATTTT.

This clonotype was picked up a small number of times. This chain links TRBV12-3 or TRBV12-4 with TRBJ1-6, with TRBD1 identical over 7 bases. V dropped 5 bases and J dropped 7; count of bases not matched to a gene: 8. The CDR3 is 15 residues long. DNA of the CDR3: TGTGCCAGCAGTCCATCCAGGGGGAGGAATTCACCCCTCCACTTT. As protein: CASSPSRGRNSPLHF.

This clonotype was seen many times. The V and J genes are TRBV10-3 and TRBJ2-2, with D unclear. The CDR3 is 13 amino acids. Looked up from germline, CDR1 is ENHRY and CDR2 is SYGVKD. The V gene lost 4 bases and the J gene lost 1 base, with 4 bases spanning the gap. CDR3: CAISGQNTGELFF. CDR3 nucleotides: TGTGCCATCAGTGGCCAGAACACCGGGGAGCTGTTTTTT.

V is TRBV24-1 and J is TRBJ2-1, with D perhaps given as TRBD1 or TRBD2 (5 bases each). The CDR3 loop spans 12 amino acids. V dropped 10 bases and J dropped 9 bases, with 15 bases sitting between them. Germline CDR1 reads KGHDR; CDR2 reads SFDVKD. The CDR3 loop reads CATTGPSGEQFF. The CDR3 DNA follows: TGTGCCACGACGGGACCGTCTGGTGAGCAGTTCTTC.

This clonotype appeared a few times. The V gene is TRBV9, the J gene TRBJ1-4, with D maybe TRBD1 (5 bases). The CDR3 extends over 18 amino acids. Between the trimmed V and J ends, which lost 0 bases and 7 bases, there was a span of 22 bases. CDR1 is SGDLS and CDR2 is YYNGEE in the germline V gene. Here the CDR3 DNA reads TGTGCCAGCAGCGTAGCTCCCTTCCTGGACATCGGGGGTGAAAAACTGTTTTTT. This codes for CASSVAPFLDIGGEKLFF.

The V and J genes are TRBV7-4 and TRBJ2-3, with D unresolved. V was cut by 8 bases and J by 0 bases, with 9 bases left in between. The germline gives CDR1 SGHVT, CDR2 SQSDAQ. CDR3 length: 13 residues. The CDR3 DNA sequence: TGTGCCAGCCGGTGCAGAAGCACAGATACGCAGTATTTT. Residues: CASRCRSTDTQYF. The whole variable domain, remainder taken from reference TRBV7-4 and TRBJ2-3, is GAGVSQSPRYKVAKRGRDVALRCDSISGHVTLYWYRQTLGQGSEVLTYSQSDAQRDKSGRPSGRFSAERPERSVSTLKIQRTEQGDSAVYLCASRCRSTDTQYFGPGTRLTVL.

This clonotype was seen repeatedly, ten times or more. The rearrangement joins TRBV12-3 or TRBV12-4 to TRBJ2-1; 8 bases line up with TRBD1. This CDR3 has 15 amino acids. V shed 6 bases, J shed 0 bases, and the junction held 4 bases outside the gene matches. The chain's CDR3 is CASRLTGGSYNEQFF. In DNA, the CDR3 is TGTGCCAGCAGATTAACAGGGGGCTCCTACAATGAGCAGTTCTTC.

The chain is built from TRBV12-3 or TRBV12-4 and TRBJ1-1, with a tentative D call TRBD1 (6 bases). The V and J ends lost 8 bases and 4 bases respectively, with 11 bases between them. The CDR3 has 12 residues. Here the CDR3 DNA reads TGTGCCAGCGGGCCCAGGGGCACTGAAGCTTTCTTT. It specifies CASGPRGTEAFF.

J is TRBJ2-3 and V is TRBV5-1; 10 bases are a match to TRBD2. The junction had 4 bases not matched to a gene; V was cut back by 4 bases and J by 2 bases. This CDR3 is built from 15 residues. Germline values: CDR1 SGHRS, CDR2 YFSETQ. Here the CDR3 reads CASSETSGLTDTQYF. As DNA, the CDR3 is TGCGCCAGCAGCGAGACTAGCGGGCTCACAGATACGCAGTATTTT.